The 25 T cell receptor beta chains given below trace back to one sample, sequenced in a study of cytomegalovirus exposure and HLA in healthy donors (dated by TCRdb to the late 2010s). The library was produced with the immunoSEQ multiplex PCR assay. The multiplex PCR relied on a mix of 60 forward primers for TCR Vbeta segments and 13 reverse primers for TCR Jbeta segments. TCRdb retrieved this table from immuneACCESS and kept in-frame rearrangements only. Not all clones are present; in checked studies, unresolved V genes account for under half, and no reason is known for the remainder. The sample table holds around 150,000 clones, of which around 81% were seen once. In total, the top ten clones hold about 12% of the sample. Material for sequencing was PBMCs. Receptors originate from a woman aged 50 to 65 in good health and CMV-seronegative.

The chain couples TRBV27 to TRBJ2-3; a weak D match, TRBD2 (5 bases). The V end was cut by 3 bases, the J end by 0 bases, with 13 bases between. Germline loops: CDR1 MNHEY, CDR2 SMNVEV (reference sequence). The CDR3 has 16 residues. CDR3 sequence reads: CASSFAGATSTDTQYF. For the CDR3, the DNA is TGTGCCAGCAGTTTCGCGGGCGCAACTAGCACAGATACGCAGTATTTT.

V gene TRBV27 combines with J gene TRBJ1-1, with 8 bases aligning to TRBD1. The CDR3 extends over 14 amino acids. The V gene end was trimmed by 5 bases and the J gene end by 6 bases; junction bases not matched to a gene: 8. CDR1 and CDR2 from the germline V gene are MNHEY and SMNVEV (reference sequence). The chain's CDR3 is CASSPNRGVAEAFF. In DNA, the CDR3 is TGTGCCAGCAGTCCCAACAGGGGGGTCGCTGAAGCTTTCTTT.

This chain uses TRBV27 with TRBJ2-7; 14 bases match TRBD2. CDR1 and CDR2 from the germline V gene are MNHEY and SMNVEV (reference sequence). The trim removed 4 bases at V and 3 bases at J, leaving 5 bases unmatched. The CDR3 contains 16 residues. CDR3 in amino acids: CASSSAGTSGSYEQYF. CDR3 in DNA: TGTGCCAGCAGTTCAGCCGGGACTAGCGGGAGCTACGAGCAGTACTTC.

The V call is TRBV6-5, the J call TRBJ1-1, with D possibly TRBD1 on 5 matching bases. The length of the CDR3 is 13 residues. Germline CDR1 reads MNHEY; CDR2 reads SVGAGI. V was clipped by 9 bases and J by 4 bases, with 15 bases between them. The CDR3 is CASTRAGGTEAFF. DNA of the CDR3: TGTGCCAGTACCAGGGCGGGAGGCACTGAAGCTTTCTTT.

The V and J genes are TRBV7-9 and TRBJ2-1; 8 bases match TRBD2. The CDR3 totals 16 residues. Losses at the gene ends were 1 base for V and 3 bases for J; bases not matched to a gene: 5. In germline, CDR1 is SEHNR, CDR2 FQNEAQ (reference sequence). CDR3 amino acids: CASSLGREGRYNEQFF. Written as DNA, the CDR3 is TGTGCCAGCAGCTTAGGTCGGGAGGGCCGCTACAATGAGCAGTTCTTC.

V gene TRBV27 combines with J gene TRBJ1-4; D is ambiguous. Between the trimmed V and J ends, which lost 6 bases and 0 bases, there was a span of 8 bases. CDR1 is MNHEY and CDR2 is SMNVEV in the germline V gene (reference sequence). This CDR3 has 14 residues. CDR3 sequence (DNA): TGTGCCAGCAGGGCACAGCCAACTAATGAAAAACTGTTTTTT. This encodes CASRAQPTNEKLFF.

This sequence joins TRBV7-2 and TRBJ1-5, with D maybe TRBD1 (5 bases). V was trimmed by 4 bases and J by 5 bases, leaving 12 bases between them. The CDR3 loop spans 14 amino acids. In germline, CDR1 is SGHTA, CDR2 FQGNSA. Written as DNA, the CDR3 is TGTGCCAGCAGCTCGGACAATTTTTATCAGCCCCAGCATTTT. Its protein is CASSSDNFYQPQHF.

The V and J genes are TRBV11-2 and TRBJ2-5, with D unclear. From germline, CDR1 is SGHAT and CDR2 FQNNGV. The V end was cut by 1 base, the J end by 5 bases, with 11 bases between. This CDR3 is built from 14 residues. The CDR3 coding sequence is TGTGCCAGCAGCTTAGGGGTAGCCTCGGAGACCCAGTACTTC. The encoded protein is CASSLGVASETQYF.

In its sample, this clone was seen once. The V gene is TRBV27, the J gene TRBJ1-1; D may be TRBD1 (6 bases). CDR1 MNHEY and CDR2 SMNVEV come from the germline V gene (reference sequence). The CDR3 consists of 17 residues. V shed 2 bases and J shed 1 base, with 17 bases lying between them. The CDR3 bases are TGTGCCAGCAGTTTAGGTTGGGTCCAGGGACAGAACACTGAAGCTTTCTTT. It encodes CASSLGWVQGQNTEAFF.

The CDR3 is CASSRERGVQYF. The DNA for the CDR3 is TGTGCCAGTAGCCGAGAACGGGGAGTCCAGTACTTC. The chain employs TRBV19 and TRBJ2-5, with a weak D call TRBD2 (5 bases). Trimming left V 6 bases short and J 10 bases short, with 15 bases between. Germline CDR1 is LNHDA and CDR2 is SQIVND (reference sequence). The CDR3 consists of 12 residues. The full variable domain, its missing parts supplied by reference TRBV19 and TRBJ2-5, is DGGITQSPKYLFRKEGQNVTLSCEQNLNHDAMYWYRQDPGQGLRLIYYSQIVNDFQKGDIAEGYSVSREKKESFPLTVTSAQKNPTAFYLCASSRERGVQYFGPGTRLLVL.

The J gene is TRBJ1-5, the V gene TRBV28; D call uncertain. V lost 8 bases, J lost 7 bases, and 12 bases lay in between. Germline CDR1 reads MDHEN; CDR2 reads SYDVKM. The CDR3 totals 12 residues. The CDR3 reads CASGRLGQPQHF. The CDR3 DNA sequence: TGTGCCAGCGGGAGGCTGGGGCAGCCCCAGCATTTT.

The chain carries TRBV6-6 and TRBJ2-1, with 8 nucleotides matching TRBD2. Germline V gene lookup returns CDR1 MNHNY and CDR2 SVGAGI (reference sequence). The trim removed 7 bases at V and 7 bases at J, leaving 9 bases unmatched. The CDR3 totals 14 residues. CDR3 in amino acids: CASTGGGSRNEQFF. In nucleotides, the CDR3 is TGTGCCAGCACCGGGGGGGGTTCGCGGAATGAGCAGTTCTTC.

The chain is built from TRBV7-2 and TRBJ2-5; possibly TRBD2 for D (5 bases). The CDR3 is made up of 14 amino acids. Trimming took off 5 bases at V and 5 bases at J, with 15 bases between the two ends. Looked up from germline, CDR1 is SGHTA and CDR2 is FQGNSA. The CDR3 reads CASSRSRTAETQYF. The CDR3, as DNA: TGTGCCAGCAGCCGTTCCCGGACTGCCGAGACCCAGTACTTC.

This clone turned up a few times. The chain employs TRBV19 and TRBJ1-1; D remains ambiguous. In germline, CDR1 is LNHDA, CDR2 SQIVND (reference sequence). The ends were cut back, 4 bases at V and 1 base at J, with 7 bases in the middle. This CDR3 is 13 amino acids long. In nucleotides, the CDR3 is TGTGCCAGTAGTACACACAGGAACACTGAAGCTTTCTTT. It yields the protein CASSTHRNTEAFF.

The CDR3 nucleotides read TGTGCCAGCAGCCGACAGGGGGTGGACAATGAGCAGTTCTTC. As protein: CASSRQGVDNEQFF. The chain links TRBV7-2 to TRBJ2-1, with 9 bases matching TRBD1. V lost 5 bases to trimming and J lost 5 bases; unmatched junction nucleotides: 4. The CDR3 is 14 amino acids. Looked up from germline, CDR1 is SGHTA and CDR2 is FQGNSA.

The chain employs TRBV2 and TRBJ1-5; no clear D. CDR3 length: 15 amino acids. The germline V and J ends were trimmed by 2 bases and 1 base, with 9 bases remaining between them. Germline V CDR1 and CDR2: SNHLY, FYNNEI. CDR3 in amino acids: CASSETGISNQPQHF. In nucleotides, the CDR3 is TGTGCCAGCAGTGAAACGGGTATCAGCAATCAGCCCCAGCATTTT.

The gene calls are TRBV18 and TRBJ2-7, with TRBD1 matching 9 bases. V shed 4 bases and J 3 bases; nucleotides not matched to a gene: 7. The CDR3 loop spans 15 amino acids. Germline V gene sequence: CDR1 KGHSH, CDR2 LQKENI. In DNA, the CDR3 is TGTGCCAGCTCACTCGGGACAGGGTGGGACTACGAGCAGTACTTC. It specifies CASSLGTGWDYEQYF. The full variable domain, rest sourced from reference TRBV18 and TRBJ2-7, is NAGVMQNPRHLVRRRGQEARLRCSPMKGHSHVYWYRQLPEEGLKFMVYLQKENIIDESGMPKERFSAEFPKEGPSILRIQQVVRGDSAAYFCASSLGTGWDYEQYFGPGTRLTVT.

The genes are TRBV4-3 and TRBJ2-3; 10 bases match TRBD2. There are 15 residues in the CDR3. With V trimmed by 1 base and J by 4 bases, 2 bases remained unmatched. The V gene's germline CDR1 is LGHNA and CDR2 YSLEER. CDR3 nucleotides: TGCGCCAGCAGCCAAGGTCTAGCGGGAGCAGATACGCAGTATTTT. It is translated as CASSQGLAGADTQYF.

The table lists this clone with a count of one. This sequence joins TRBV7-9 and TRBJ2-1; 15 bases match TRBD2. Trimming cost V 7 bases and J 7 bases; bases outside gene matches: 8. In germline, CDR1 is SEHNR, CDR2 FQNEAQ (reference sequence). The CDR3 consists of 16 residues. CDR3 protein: CASNPGGTSGRNEQFF. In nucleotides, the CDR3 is TGTGCCAGCAACCCCGGGGGGACTAGCGGGAGGAATGAGCAGTTCTTC.

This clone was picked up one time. The CDR3 sequence is CASSLAERGNEQFF. The CDR3 DNA reads as TGTGCCAGCAGCTTAGCTGAGCGAGGGAATGAGCAGTTCTTC. J is TRBJ2-1 and V is TRBV7-9, with D perhaps matching TRBD2 (5 bases). This CDR3 contains 14 residues. From germline, CDR1 is SEHNR and CDR2 FQNEAQ (reference sequence). V was cut by 0 bases and J by 7 bases, with 10 bases left in between.

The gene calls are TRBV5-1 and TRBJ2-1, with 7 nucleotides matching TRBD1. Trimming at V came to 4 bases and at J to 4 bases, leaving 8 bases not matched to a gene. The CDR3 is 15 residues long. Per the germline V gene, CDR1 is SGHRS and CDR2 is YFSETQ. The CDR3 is CASSLSGQKYNEQFF. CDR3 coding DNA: TGCGCCAGCAGCCTCTCGGGACAGAAATACAATGAGCAGTTCTTC. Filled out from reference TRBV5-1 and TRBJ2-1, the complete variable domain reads KAGVTQTPRYLIKTRGQQVTLSCSPISGHRSVSWYQQTPGQGLQFLFEYFSETQRNKGNFPGRFSGRQFSNSRSEMNVSTLELGDSALYLCASSLSGQKYNEQFFGPGTRLTVL.

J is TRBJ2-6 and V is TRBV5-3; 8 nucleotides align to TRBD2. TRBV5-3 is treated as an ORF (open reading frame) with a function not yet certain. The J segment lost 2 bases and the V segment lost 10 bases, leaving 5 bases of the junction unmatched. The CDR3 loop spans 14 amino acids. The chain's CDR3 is CAGGRGAGANVLTF. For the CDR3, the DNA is TGTGCCGGGGGGCGGGGGGCTGGGGCCAACGTCCTGACTTTC.

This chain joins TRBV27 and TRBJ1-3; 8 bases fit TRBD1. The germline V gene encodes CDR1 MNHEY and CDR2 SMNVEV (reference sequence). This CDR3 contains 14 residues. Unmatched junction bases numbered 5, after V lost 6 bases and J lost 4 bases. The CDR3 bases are TGTGCCAGCAGCCTCAGGGGGCACGGAAACACCATATATTTT. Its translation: CASSLRGHGNTIYF.

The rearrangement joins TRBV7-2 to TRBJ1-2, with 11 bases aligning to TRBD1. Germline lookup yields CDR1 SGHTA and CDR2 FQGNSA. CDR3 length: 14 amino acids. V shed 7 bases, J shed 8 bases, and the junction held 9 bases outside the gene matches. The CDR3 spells CASTQGTGGSGYTF. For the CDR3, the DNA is TGTGCCAGCACCCAAGGGACAGGGGGTAGCGGCTACACCTTC.

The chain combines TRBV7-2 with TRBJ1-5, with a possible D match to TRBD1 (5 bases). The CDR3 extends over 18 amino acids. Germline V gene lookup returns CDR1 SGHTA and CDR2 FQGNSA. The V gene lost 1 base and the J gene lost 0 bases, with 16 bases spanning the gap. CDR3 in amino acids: CASSLVGREGRSNQPQHF. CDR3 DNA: TGTGCCAGCAGCTTAGTGGGCAGGGAAGGTCGTAGCAATCAGCCCCAGCATTTT.